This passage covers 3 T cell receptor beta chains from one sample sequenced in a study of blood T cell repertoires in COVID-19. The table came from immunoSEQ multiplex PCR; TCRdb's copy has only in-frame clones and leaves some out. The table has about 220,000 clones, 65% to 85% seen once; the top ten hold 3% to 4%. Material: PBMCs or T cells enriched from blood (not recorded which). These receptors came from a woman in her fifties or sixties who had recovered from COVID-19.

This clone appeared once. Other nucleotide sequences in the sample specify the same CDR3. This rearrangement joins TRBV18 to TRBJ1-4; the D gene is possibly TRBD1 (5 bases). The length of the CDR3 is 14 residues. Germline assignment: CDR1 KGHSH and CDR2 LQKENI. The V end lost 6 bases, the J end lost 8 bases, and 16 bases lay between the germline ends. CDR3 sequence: CASSPRGGEEKLFF. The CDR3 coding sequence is TGTGCCAGCTCTCCCCGGGGGGGGGAAGAAAAACTGTTTTTT.

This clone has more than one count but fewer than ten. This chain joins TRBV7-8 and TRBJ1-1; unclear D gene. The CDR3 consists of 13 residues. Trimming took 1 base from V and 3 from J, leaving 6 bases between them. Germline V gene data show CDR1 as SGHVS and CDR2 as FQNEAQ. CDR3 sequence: CASSLVRDTEAFF. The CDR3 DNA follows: TGTGCCAGCAGCTTAGTGCGGGACACTGAAGCTTTCTTT.

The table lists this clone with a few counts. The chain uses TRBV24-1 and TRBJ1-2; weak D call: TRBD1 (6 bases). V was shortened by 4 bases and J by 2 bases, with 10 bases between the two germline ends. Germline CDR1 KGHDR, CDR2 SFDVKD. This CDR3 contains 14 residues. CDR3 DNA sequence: TGTGCCACCAGTGACCAGGACAGAAACTATGGCTACACCTTC. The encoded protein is CATSDQDRNYGYTF.